This entry lists 8 T cell receptor beta chains sequenced from one sample in a study of T cell responses to AZD1222 COVID-19 vaccine. Here immunoSEQ multiplex PCR was the method, and the copy in TCRdb shows in-frame clones only, minus some. The sample has roughly 99,000 clones, 80% to 95% seen once. Sequenced material: peripheral blood, taken 28 days after the second AZD1222 dose. The receptors originated from an adult who received the AZD1222 COVID-19 vaccine.

This chain joins TRBV7-9 and TRBJ2-1; 7 positions match TRBD1. J gave up 0 bases and V 8 bases, and 7 bases lay outside the gene matches. Looked up from germline, CDR1 is SEHNR and CDR2 is FQNEAQ (reference sequence). The CDR3 has 15 amino acids. Here the CDR3 DNA reads TGTGCCAGCGGAAGGGCAGGGGGCTCCTACAATGAGCAGTTCTTC. Its translation: CASGRAGGSYNEQFF.

V usage is TRBV12-3 or TRBV12-4 and J usage is TRBJ1-1; 7 bases are shared with TRBD1. CDR3 length: 13 amino acids. V gave up 8 bases and J gave up 0 bases; unmatched junction bases: 3. The CDR3 DNA is TGTGCCAGCGCGGACAGGTTGAACACTGAAGCTTTCTTT. This gives the protein CASADRLNTEAFF.

This clone turned up a few times. This rearrangement joins TRBV28 to TRBJ1-5; D not certain. Germline values: CDR1 MDHEN, CDR2 SYDVKM. CDR3 length equals 16 residues. Trimming took off 2 bases at V and 2 bases at J, with 13 bases between the two ends. CDR3 region: CASSLGDGLRNQPQHF. CDR3 DNA: TGTGCCAGCAGTTTAGGTGACGGCTTACGCAATCAGCCCCAGCATTTT.

The genes are TRBV5-1 and TRBJ2-2; perhaps TRBD1 as D (5 bases). Germline CDR1 and CDR2: SGHRS and YFSETQ. Between the trimmed V and J ends, which lost 2 bases and 5 bases, there was a span of 7 bases. This CDR3 spans 13 amino acids. The CDR3 coding sequence is TGCGCCAGCAGCTTCCCAGGGACCGGGGAGCTGTTTTTT. It specifies CASSFPGTGELFF.

The chain links TRBV5-1 to TRBJ1-1; 9 bases agree with TRBD1. V shed 3 bases and J 1 base; nucleotides not matched to a gene: 1. The length of the CDR3 is 14 residues. Germline-derived CDR1 and CDR2 are SGHRS and YFSETQ. The CDR3 loop is CASSSGQGNTEAFF. In nucleotides, the CDR3 is TGCGCCAGCAGCTCGGGACAGGGGAACACTGAAGCTTTCTTT.

The V call is TRBV7-9, the J call TRBJ2-3; D not resolved. V dropped 2 bases and J dropped 4 bases, with 10 bases sitting between them. Germline CDR1 SEHNR, CDR2 FQNEAQ (reference sequence). The CDR3 is 14 amino acids. This CDR3 reads CASSLYTNPDTQYF. The DNA of the CDR3 is TGTGCCAGCAGCTTATACACAAACCCAGATACGCAGTATTTT. The full variable domain, in which reference TRBV7-9 and TRBJ2-3 provide the parts outside the CDR3, is DTGVSQNPRHKITKRGQNVTFRCDPISEHNRLYWYRQTLGQGPEFLTYFQNEAQLEKSRLLSDRFSAERPKGSFSTLEIQRTEQGDSAMYLCASSLYTNPDTQYFGPGTRLTVL.

The chain employs TRBV9 and TRBJ2-2; D unresolved. Per the germline V gene, CDR1 is SGDLS and CDR2 is YYNGEE. V was cut by 0 bases and J by 5 bases, with 5 bases left in between. The CDR3 contains 13 residues. The CDR3 sequence: CASSVEGTGELFF. As DNA, the CDR3 is TGTGCCAGCAGCGTAGAGGGAACCGGGGAGCTGTTTTTT.

For the CDR3, the DNA is TGCAGCGTTGAATTTAGGGCATTGAACACTGAAGCTTTCTTT. Translating it yields CSVEFRALNTEAFF. This chain joins TRBV29-1 and TRBJ1-1; D gene uncertain. Trimming pared 2 bases from V and 0 bases from J, leaving 10 bases between. Germline-derived CDR1 and CDR2 are SQVTM and ANQGSEA. The CDR3 has 14 residues.